A single sample is the source of the 24 T cell receptor beta chains below, sequenced in a study of blood T cell repertoires in COVID-19. The assay was immunoSEQ multiplex PCR, and TCRdb's table has in-frame clones only and misses some. This sample has around 170,000 clones; 85% to 90% occur once, and the top ten carry 2.5% to 3%. What was sequenced was peripheral blood. These receptors came from a young woman with active or convalescent COVID-19.

The chain uses TRBV11-2 and TRBJ2-2; D ambiguous. The V gene's germline CDR1 is SGHAT and CDR2 FQNNGV. V was cut by 3 bases and J by 5 bases, with 7 bases left in between. This CDR3 is 13 amino acids long. The CDR3 nucleotides read TGTGCCAGCAGCTTCGCCGGGACCGGGGAGCTGTTTTTT. Protein sequence: CASSFAGTGELFF.

This clone was detected a few times. This chain joins TRBV11-3 and TRBJ1-2; D call uncertain. CDR3 length: 14 amino acids. Between the trimmed V and J ends, which lost 5 bases and 4 bases, there was a span of 14 bases. CDR1 is SGHNT, CDR2 YENEEA, per germline. CDR3 sequence: CASSLDSNPYGYTF. CDR3 bases: TGTGCCAGCAGCCTGGACTCAAACCCCTATGGCTACACCTTC.

CDR3 nucleotide sequence: TGTGCCAGCAGGAAAGGGACAGAATATAATTCACCCCTCCACTTT. Protein product: CASRKGTEYNSPLHF. The rearrangement links TRBV6-5 to TRBJ1-6; TRBD1 matches at 7 bases. V gave up 6 bases and J gave up 4 bases; unmatched junction bases: 6. This CDR3 has 15 amino acids. In germline, CDR1 is MNHEY, CDR2 SVGAGI.

The chain carries TRBV7-9 and TRBJ2-1; 10 bases align to TRBD2. V lost 5 bases and J lost 0; bases outside the gene matches: 4. The CDR3 has 16 residues. CDR1 SEHNR and CDR2 FQNEAQ come from the germline V gene (reference sequence). CDR3 region: CASSPSGGSSYNEQFF. The CDR3 coding sequence is TGTGCCAGCAGCCCTAGCGGGGGAAGCTCCTACAATGAGCAGTTCTTC.

This clone has just a few counts. The chain combines TRBV28 with TRBJ1-2; D ambiguous. Germline CDR1 MDHEN, CDR2 SYDVKM. The CDR3 loop spans 15 amino acids. V was cut by 2 bases and J by 0 bases, with 10 bases left in between. Here the CDR3 reads CASSLPGTPNYGYTF. In nucleotides, the CDR3 is TGTGCCAGCAGTTTACCAGGTACCCCTAACTATGGCTACACCTTC.

This chain links TRBV19 with TRBJ2-7; TRBD1 might be the D (6 bases). The germline V and J ends were trimmed by 3 bases and 1 base, with 10 bases remaining between them. CDR1 is LNHDA and CDR2 is SQIVND in the germline V gene (reference sequence). The CDR3 is made up of 14 amino acids. This CDR3 is CASSIGQGSYEQYF. Here the CDR3 DNA reads TGTGCCAGTAGTATCGGCCAGGGGTCCTACGAGCAGTACTTC. The full variable domain, with the rest looked up from reference TRBV19 and TRBJ2-7, is DGGITQSPKYLFRKEGQNVTLSCEQNLNHDAMYWYRQDPGQGLRLIYYSQIVNDFQKGDIAEGYSVSREKKESFPLTVTSAQKNPTAFYLCASSIGQGSYEQYFGPGTRLTVT.

The chain joins TRBV6-5 to TRBJ1-1; tentatively, D is TRBD1 (5 bases). Germline-derived CDR1 and CDR2 are MNHEY and SVGAGI. Trimming took 9 bases from V and 1 from J, leaving 12 bases between them. This CDR3 is built from 13 residues. CDR3: CARGGDGNTEAFF. The CDR3 nucleotides read TGTGCCAGGGGAGGGGACGGGAACACTGAAGCTTTCTTT.

This CDR3 is CASSQNAGWGDSPLHF. In DNA, the CDR3 is TGTGCCAGCAGCCAGAATGCAGGGTGGGGTGATTCACCCCTCCACTTT. This rearrangement joins TRBV3-1 (or the pseudogene TRBV3-2) to TRBJ1-6, with D perhaps matching TRBD1 (5 bases). CDR1 and CDR2 from the germline V gene are LGHDT and YNNKEL (reference sequence). V gave up 3 bases and J gave up 8 bases, with 17 bases separating them. The CDR3 runs 16 residues.

The V call is TRBV5-1, the J call TRBJ2-2; TRBD2 is a possible D gene (6 bases). V was pared by 4 bases and J by 2 bases, with 21 bases between. The CDR3 totals 18 residues. CDR1 is SGHRS, CDR2 YFSETQ, per germline. As DNA, the CDR3 is TGCGCCAGCAGCCCGCCGGGACTTCACCCAGCTAACACCGGGGAGCTGTTTTTT. This translates into CASSPPGLHPANTGELFF.

V usage is TRBV19 and J usage is TRBJ2-7; TRBD2 matches at 13 bases. The trim removed 0 bases at V and 6 bases at J, leaving 5 bases unmatched. Germline CDR1 LNHDA, CDR2 SQIVND (reference sequence). This CDR3 region has 16 residues. The DNA of the CDR3 is TGTGCCAGTAGTATAGAAGGGGGACTAGCGGGACTCGAGCAGTACTTC. Translating it yields CASSIEGGLAGLEQYF.

The count of this clone is one. The chain joins TRBV3-1 (or the pseudogene TRBV3-2) to TRBJ2-7; a possible D gene is TRBD1 (6 bases). Between the trimmed V and J ends, which lost 6 bases and 1 base, there was a span of 13 bases. Germline CDR1 reads LGHDT; CDR2 reads YNNKEL (reference sequence). There are 14 residues in the CDR3. CDR3 sequence reads: CASSPRGGSYEQYF. CDR3 DNA sequence: TGTGCCAGCAGTCCCAGGGGCGGGTCCTACGAGCAGTACTTC.

This clone was recorded only once. The chain links TRBV19 to TRBJ1-2, with 7 bases fitting TRBD1. Germline values: CDR1 LNHDA, CDR2 SQIVND (reference sequence). CDR3 length equals 17 residues. Losses at the gene ends were 4 bases for V and 4 bases for J; bases not matched to a gene: 15. As DNA, the CDR3 is TGTGCCAGTAGTACAGACCCGCCGGGACAGATCACCTATGGCTACACCTTC. Protein sequence: CASSTDPPGQITYGYTF.

The chain is built from TRBV5-1 and TRBJ2-7, with 9 bases aligning to TRBD1. This CDR3 is 14 amino acids long. The V gene end was trimmed by 1 base and the J gene end by 11 bases; junction bases not matched to a gene: 10. The germline V gene encodes CDR1 SGHRS and CDR2 YFSETQ. This CDR3 is CASSLQGQGGGKYF. The CDR3 coding sequence is TGCGCCAGCAGCTTGCAGGGACAGGGTGGGGGAAAGTACTTC.

The CDR3 DNA reads as TGTGCCAGCAGTCGCACGGGGAATGAGCAGTTCTTC. Amino acids: CASSRTGNEQFF. The chain employs TRBV6-5 and TRBJ2-1, with a possible D match to TRBD2 (5 bases). With 5 bases removed from V and 7 bases from J, the gap between germline ends came to 9 bases. The CDR3 sequence is 12 residues long. Germline V lookup: CDR1 MNHEY, CDR2 SVGAGI.

The chain links TRBV7-9 to TRBJ1-1, with D uncertain. This CDR3 has 16 residues. CDR1 and CDR2 (germline): SEHNR, FQNEAQ (reference sequence). V lost 0 bases to trimming and J lost 2 bases, with 13 bases between them. CDR3 DNA: TGTGCCAGCAGCTTAGCCCCCTCCGGGGTTAACACTGAAGCTTTCTTT. Protein: CASSLAPSGVNTEAFF.

V is TRBV7-2 and J is TRBJ2-7, with TRBD1 identical over 7 bases. Germline CDR1 and CDR2: SGHTA and FQGNSA. The CDR3 is made up of 14 amino acids. V trimming: 4 bases; J trimming: 3 bases; junction bases outside the gene matches: 6. The CDR3 DNA sequence: TGTGCCAGCAGCTCCTACAGGGGTAACTACGAGCAGTACTTC. Amino acids: CASSSYRGNYEQYF.

The V and J genes are TRBV7-8 and TRBJ1-2, with 9 bases that match TRBD1. The CDR3 has 15 residues. Germline V gene data show CDR1 as SGHVS and CDR2 as FQNEAQ. The V gene end was trimmed by 2 bases and the J gene end by 4 bases; junction bases not matched to a gene: 5. The CDR3 reads CASSLTTGQGYGYTF. CDR3 DNA sequence: TGTGCCAGCAGCTTAACTACGGGACAGGGCTATGGCTACACCTTC. Supplemented by reference TRBV7-8 and TRBJ1-2, the full variable domain reads GAGVSQSPRYKVAKRGQDVALRCDPISGHVSLFWYQQALGQGPEFLTYFQNEAQLDKSGLPSDRFFAERPEGSVSTLKIQRTQQEDSAVYLCASSLTTGQGYGYTFGSGTRLTVV.

V is TRBV19 and J is TRBJ2-1; the D is unclear. Germline V CDR1 and CDR2: LNHDA, SQIVND (reference sequence). The CDR3 consists of 14 residues. Trimming removed 5 bases from V and 9 bases from J, with 17 bases in between. The DNA of the CDR3 is TGTGCCAGTAGTCCCATCTCCCCTTTCGGTGAGCAGTTCTTC. Translation: CASSPISPFGEQFF. Looking up the rest from reference TRBV19 and TRBJ2-1 gives the full variable domain: DGGITQSPKYLFRKEGQNVTLSCEQNLNHDAMYWYRQDPGQGLRLIYYSQIVNDFQKGDIAEGYSVSREKKESFPLTVTSAQKNPTAFYLCASSPISPFGEQFFGPGTRLTVL.

This chain uses TRBV25-1 with TRBJ1-1, with 8 bases matching TRBD1. The CDR3 is made up of 14 amino acids. Germline-derived CDR1 and CDR2 are MGHDK and SYGVNS. The V gene end was trimmed by 1 base and the J gene end by 10 bases; junction bases not matched to a gene: 8. The CDR3 loop is CASSESPSQGGAFF. For the CDR3, the DNA is TGTGCCAGCAGTGAATCCCCCTCACAGGGGGGAGCTTTCTTT. The whole variable domain, remainder taken from reference TRBV25-1 and TRBJ1-1, is EADIYQTPRYLVIGTGKKITLECSQTMGHDKMYWYQQDPGMELHLIHYSYGVNSTEKGDLSSESTVSRIRTEHFPLTLESARPSHTSQYLCASSESPSQGGAFFGQGTRLTVV.

V is TRBV9 and J is TRBJ1-4, with unresolved D. The V and J ends lost 8 bases and 0 bases respectively, with 14 bases between them. Germline CDR1 is SGDLS and CDR2 is YYNGEE. CDR3 length: 15 amino acids. CDR3 amino acids: CASTTGGSTNEKLFF. The CDR3 DNA is TGTGCCAGTACTACGGGAGGGTCAACTAATGAAAAACTGTTTTTT.

In this sample, this clone turned up once. The chain uses TRBV12-3 or TRBV12-4 and TRBJ1-1, with no clear D. The CDR3 runs to 13 residues. V shed 4 bases and J shed 2 bases, with 8 bases lying between them. CDR3 coding DNA: TGTGCCAGCAGTTACAACCGAAACACTGAAGCTTTCTTT. Translating it yields CASSYNRNTEAFF.

The V and J genes are TRBV9 and TRBJ2-1, with 13 bases lining up with TRBD2. V lost 2 bases, J lost 8 bases, and 4 bases stayed unmatched. The CDR3 has 15 amino acids. Germline-derived CDR1 and CDR2 are SGDLS and YYNGEE. In DNA form, the CDR3 reads TGTGCCAGCAGCGTTACTAGCGGGAGGGCCGATGAGCAGTTCTTC. This gives the protein CASSVTSGRADEQFF. The whole variable domain, remainder taken from reference TRBV9 and TRBJ2-1, is DSGVTQTPKHLITATGQRVTLRCSPRSGDLSVYWYQQSLDQGLQFLIQYYNGEERAKGNILERFSAQQFPDLHSELNLSSLELGDSALYFCASSVTSGRADEQFFGPGTRLTVL.

With regard to this clone: One end of the junction does not line up with germline, which may come from a read error. The V gene is TRBV6-5, the J gene TRBJ2-7; 7 bases line up with TRBD1. This CDR3 contains 15 residues. Germline-derived CDR1 and CDR2 are MNHEY and SVGAGI. In nucleotides, the CDR3 is TGTGCCAGCAGTGACTCCGGGACAGTAACCTACGAGCAGTACTTC. Translation: CASSDSGTVTYEQYF.

The chain has TRBV15 and TRBJ1-2; no clear D. Germline V gene data show CDR1 as LNHNV and CDR2 as YYDKDF (reference sequence). CDR3 length equals 14 residues. Trimming left V 4 bases short and J 2 bases short, with 11 bases between. The CDR3 reads CATSNNNPNYGYTF. CDR3 nucleotide sequence: TGTGCCACCAGCAACAACAACCCGAACTATGGCTACACCTTC.